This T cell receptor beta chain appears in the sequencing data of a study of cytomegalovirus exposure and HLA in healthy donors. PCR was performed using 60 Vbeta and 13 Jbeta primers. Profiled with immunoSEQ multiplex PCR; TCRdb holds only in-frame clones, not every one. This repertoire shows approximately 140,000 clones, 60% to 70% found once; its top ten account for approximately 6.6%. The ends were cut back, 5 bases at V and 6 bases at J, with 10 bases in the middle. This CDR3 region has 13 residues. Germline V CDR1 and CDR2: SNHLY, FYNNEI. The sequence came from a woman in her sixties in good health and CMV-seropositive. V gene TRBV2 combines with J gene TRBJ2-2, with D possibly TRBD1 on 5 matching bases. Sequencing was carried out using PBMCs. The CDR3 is CASSSQGSGELFF. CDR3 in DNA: TGTGCCAGCAGTAGTCAGGGATCCGGGGAGCTGTTTTTT.